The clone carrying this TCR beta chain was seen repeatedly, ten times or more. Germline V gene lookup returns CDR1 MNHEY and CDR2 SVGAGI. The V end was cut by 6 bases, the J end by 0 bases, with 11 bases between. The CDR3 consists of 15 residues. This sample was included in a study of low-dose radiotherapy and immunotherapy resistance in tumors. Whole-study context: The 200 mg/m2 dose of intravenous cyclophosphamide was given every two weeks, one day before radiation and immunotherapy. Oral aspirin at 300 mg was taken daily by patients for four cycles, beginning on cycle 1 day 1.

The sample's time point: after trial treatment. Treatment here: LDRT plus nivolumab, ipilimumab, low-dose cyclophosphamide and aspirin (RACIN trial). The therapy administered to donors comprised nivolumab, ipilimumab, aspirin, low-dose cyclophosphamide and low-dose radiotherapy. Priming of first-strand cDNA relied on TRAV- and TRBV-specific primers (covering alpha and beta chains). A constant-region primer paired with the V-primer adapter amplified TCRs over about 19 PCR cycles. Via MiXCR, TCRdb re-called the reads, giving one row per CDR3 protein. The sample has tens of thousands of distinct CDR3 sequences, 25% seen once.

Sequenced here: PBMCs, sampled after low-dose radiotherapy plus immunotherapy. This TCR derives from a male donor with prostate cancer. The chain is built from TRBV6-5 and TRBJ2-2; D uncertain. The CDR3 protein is CASSLSGANTGELFF. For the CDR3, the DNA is TGTGCCAGCAGCCTCAGTGGGGCGAACACCGGGGAGCTGTTTTTT.